The TCR beta chain under discussion was sequenced for a study of graft-versus-host responses after intestinal transplantation. Study-level background: Grafts that recipients had were multivisceral, liver-intestinal, or isolated intestinal transplants. Recipients across the board were started on anti-thymocyte globulin induction, then kept on tacrolimus and steroids for roughly 3 years.

V dropped 6 bases and J dropped 3 bases, with 10 bases sitting between them. This CDR3 spans 13 amino acids. Germline V gene lookup returns CDR1 MDHEN and CDR2 SYDVKM. Study-wide results and caveats: Some patients had graft-donor T cell macrochimerism, and their allografts showed high graft-versus-host to host-versus-graft clonal ratios. Some GvH clones were seen earlier in gut or blood, suggesting intestinal origin.

A word on this clone: What it recognizes is unknown.

The table came from immunoSEQ multiplex PCR; TCRdb's copy has only in-frame clones and leaves some out. The table shows about 120,000 clones, with less than 95% occurring only once. The sequences come from unstimulated CD4+ T cells sorted from spleen or lymph node cells, collected before intestinal transplant. The receptor's source is a human donor who received an intestinal transplant. The rearrangement uses TRBV28 and TRBJ2-3; D gene ambiguous. The CDR3 DNA sequence: TGTGCCAGCAGGAAGCCCTCAACAGATACGCAGTATTTT. Translated, it gives CASRKPSTDTQYF.